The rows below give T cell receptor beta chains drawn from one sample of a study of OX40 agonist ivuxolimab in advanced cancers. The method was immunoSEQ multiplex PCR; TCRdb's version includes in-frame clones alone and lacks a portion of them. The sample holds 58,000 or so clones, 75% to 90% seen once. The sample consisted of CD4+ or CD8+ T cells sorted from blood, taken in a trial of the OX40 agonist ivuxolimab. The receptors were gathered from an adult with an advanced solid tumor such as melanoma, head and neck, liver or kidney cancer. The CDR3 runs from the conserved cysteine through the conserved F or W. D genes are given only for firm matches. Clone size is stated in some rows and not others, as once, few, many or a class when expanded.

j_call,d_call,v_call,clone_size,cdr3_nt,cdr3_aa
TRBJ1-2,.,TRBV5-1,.,TGCGCCAGCAGCTTCCAGGGCAACTATGGCTACACCTTC,CASSFQGNYGYTF
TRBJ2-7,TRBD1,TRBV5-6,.,TGTGCCAGCAGGGGAGGCTTGGACAGGGGCTCCTACGAGCAGTACTTC,CASRGGLDRGSYEQYF
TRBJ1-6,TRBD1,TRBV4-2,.,TGTGCCAGCAGCCAAGATGTGGGACAGGGGCTGGAAGGATCACCCCTCCACTTT,CASSQDVGQGLEGSPLHF
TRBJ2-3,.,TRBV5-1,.,TGCGCCAGCAGCTTGGTGGGGGATTGGACAGATACGCAGTATTTT,CASSLVGDWTDTQYF
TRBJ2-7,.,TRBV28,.,TGTGCCAGCAGTCACCTCAACGAGCAGTACTTC,CASSHLNEQYF
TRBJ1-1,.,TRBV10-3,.,TGTGCCATCAGAAGGACAGAATCCAACACTGAAGCTTTCTTT,CAIRRTESNTEAFF
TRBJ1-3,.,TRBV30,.,TGTGCCTGGAACAGCGGAAACACCATATATTTT,CAWNSGNTIYF
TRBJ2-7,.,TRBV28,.,TGTGCCAGCTCCTTAGGCGGCCGCTACGAGCAGTACTTC,CASSLGGRYEQYF
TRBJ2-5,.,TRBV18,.,TGTGCCAGCTCACCAGGAGCGGGCTCGATGGTGACCCAGTACTTC,CASSPGAGSMVTQYF
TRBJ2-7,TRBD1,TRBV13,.,TGTGCCAGCAGCTCCATTCTTGGGACAGGGGGCTACGAGCAGTACTTC,CASSSILGTGGYEQYF
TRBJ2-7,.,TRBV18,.,TGTGCCAGCTCACCATCTTCCGGCCCCTACGAGCAGTACTTC,CASSPSSGPYEQYF
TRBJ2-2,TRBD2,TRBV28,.,TGTGCCAGCAGTTTAGGGCCTAGCGGGGCCACCGGGGAGCTGTTTTTT,CASSLGPSGATGELFF
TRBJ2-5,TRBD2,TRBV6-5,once,TGTGCCAGCAGTTACTCGAAACTAGCGGGAGGAGAGACCCAGTACTTC,CASSYSKLAGGETQYF
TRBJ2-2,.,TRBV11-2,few,TGTGCCAGCAGCTTAGTAGGGGCGTTTGGCGGGGAGCTGTTTTTT,CASSLVGAFGGELFF
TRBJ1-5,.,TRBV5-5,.,TGTGCCAGCAGCCCGGGACCCGAGGGCGATCAGCCCCAGCATTTT,CASSPGPEGDQPQHF
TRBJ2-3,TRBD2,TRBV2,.,TGTGCCAGCAGTTACCGACTAGCGGACACAGATACGCAGTATTTT,CASSYRLADTDTQYF
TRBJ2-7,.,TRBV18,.,TGTGCCAGCTCACCACCTAATCAGGACACGATGTACTTC,CASSPPNQDTMYF
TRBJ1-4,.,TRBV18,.,TGTGCCAGCTCACCACCAGCAGGTCCTAATGAAAAACTGTTTTTT,CASSPPAGPNEKLFF